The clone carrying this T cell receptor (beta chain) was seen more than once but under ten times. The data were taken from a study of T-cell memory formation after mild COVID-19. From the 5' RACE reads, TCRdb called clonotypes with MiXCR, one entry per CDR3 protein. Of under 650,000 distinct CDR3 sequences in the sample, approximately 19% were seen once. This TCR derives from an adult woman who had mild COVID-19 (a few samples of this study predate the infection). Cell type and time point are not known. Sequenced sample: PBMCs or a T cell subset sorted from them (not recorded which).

The CDR3 reads CSAVIHTGFNEQFF. CDR3 sequence (DNA): TGCAGCGCCGTAATCCACACAGGGTTCAATGAGCAGTTCTTC. The rearrangement uses TRBV29-1 and TRBJ2-1; D might be TRBD1 (6 bases). The V end lost 7 bases, the J end lost 6 bases, and 19 bases lay between the germline ends. Germline V CDR1 and CDR2: SQVTM, ANQGSEA. The CDR3 totals 14 residues.